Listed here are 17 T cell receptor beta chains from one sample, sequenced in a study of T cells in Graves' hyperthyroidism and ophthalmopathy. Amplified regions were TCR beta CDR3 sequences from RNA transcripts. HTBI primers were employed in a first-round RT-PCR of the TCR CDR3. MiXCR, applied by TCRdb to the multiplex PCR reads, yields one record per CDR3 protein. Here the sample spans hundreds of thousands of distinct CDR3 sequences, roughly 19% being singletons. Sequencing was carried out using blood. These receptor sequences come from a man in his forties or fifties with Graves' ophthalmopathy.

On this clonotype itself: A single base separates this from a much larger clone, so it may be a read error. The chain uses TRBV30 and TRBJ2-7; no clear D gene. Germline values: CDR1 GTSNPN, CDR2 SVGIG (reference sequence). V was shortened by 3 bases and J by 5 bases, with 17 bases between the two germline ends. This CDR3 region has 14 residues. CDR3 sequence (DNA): TGTGCCTGGAGCACCGGCACAAGCAACAACGAGCAGTACTTC. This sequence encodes CAWSTGTSNNEQYF.

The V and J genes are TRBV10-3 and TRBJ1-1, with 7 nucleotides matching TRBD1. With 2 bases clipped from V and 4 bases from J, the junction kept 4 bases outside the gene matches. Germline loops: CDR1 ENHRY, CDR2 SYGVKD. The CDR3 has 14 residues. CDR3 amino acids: CAISETDRLTEAFF. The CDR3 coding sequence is TGTGCCATCAGTGAGACGGACAGGCTCACTGAAGCTTTCTTT.

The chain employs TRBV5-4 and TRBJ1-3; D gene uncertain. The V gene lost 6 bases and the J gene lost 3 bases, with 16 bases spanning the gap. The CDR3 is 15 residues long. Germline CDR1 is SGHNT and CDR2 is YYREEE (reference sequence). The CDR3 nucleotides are TGTGCCAGCACCCGAGGACGAGGGAGTGGAAACACCATATATTTT. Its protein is CASTRGRGSGNTIYF.

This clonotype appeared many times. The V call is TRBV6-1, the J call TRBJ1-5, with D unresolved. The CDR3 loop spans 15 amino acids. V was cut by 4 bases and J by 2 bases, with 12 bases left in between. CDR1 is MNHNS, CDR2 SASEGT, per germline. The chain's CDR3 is CASSGKQSGNQPQHF. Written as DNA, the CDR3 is TGTGCCAGCAGTGGAAAACAGTCTGGCAATCAGCCCCAGCATTTT.

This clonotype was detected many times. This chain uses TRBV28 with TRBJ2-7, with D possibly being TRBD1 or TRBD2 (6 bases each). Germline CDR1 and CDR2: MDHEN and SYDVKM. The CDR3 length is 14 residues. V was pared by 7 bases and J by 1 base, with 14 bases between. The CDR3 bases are TGTGCCAGCACCCGACCGGGGGCTTCCTACGAGCAGTACTTC. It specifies CASTRPGASYEQYF.

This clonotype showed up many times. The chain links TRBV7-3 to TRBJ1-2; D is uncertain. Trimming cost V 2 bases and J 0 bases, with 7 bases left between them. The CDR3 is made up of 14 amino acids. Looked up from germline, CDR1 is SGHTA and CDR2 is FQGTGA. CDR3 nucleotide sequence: TGTGCCAGCAGCTTAGATGCAACTAACTATGGCTACACCTTC. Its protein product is CASSLDATNYGYTF.

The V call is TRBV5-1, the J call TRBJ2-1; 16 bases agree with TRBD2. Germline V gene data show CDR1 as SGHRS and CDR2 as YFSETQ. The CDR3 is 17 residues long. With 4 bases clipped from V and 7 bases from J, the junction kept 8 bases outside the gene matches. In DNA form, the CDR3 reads TGCGCCAGCAGCGGAGGGACTAGCGGGAGGGCGGGAAATGAGCAGTTCTTC. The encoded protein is CASSGGTSGRAGNEQFF.

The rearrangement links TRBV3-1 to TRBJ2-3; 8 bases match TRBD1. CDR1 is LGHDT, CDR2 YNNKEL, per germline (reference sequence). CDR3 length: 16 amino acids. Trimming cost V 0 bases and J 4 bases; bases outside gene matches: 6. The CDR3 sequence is CASSQDPGQGADTQYF. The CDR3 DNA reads TGTGCCAGCAGCCAAGATCCAGGACAGGGTGCAGATACGCAGTATTTT.

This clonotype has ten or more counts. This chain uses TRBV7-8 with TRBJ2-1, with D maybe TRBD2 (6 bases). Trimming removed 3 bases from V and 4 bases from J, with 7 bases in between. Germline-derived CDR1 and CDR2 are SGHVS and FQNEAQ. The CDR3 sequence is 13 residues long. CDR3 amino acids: CASSLGTYNEQFF. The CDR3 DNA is TGTGCCAGCAGCTTGGGGACTTACAATGAGCAGTTCTTC. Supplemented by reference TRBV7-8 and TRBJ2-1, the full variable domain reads GAGVSQSPRYKVAKRGQDVALRCDPISGHVSLFWYQQALGQGPEFLTYFQNEAQLDKSGLPSDRFFAERPEGSVSTLKIQRTQQEDSAVYLCASSLGTYNEQFFGPGTRLTVL.

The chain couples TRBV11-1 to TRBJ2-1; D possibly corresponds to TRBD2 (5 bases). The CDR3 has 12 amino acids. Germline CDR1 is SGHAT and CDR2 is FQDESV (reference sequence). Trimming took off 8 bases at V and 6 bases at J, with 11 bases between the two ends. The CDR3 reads CASRGRANEQFF. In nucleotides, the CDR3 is TGTGCCAGCCGTGGGAGAGCCAATGAGCAGTTCTTC.

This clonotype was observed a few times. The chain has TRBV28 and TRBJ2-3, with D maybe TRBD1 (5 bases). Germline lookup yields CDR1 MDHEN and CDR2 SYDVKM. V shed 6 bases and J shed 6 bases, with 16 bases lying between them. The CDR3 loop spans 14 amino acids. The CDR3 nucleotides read TGTGCCAGCAGCACCGACAGCTTCGGGGATACGCAGTATTTT. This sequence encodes CASSTDSFGDTQYF.

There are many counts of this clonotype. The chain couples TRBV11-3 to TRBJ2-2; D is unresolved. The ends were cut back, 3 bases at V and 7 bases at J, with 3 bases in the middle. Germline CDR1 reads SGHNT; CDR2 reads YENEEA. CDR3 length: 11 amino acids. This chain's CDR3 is CASSFGGELFF. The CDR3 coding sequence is TGTGCCAGCAGCTTCGGCGGGGAGCTGTTTTTT.

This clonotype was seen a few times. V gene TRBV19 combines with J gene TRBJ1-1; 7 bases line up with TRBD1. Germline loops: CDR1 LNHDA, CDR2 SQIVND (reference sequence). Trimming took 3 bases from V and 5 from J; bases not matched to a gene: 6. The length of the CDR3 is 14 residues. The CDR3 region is CASSIFDRATEAFF. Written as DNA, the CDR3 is TGTGCCAGTAGTATTTTCGACAGGGCGACTGAAGCTTTCTTT.

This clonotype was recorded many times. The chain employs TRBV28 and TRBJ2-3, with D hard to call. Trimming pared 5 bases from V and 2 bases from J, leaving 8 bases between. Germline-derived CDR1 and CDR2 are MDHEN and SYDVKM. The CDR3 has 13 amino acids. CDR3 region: CASSPPDTDTQYF. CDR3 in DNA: TGTGCCAGCAGTCCACCCGACACAGATACGCAGTATTTT.

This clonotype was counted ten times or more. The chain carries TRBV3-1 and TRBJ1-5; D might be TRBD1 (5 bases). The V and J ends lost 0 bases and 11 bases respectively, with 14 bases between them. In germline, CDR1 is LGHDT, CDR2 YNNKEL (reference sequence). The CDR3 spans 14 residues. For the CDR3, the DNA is TGTGCCAGCAGCCAAGATATCAGGGCCATAGCCCAGCATTTT. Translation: CASSQDIRAIAQHF.

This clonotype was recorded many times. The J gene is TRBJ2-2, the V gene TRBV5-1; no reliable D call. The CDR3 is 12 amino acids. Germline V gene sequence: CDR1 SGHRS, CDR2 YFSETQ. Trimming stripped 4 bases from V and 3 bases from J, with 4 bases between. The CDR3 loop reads CASSPDTGELFF. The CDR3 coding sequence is TGCGCCAGCAGCCCAGACACCGGGGAGCTGTTTTTT.

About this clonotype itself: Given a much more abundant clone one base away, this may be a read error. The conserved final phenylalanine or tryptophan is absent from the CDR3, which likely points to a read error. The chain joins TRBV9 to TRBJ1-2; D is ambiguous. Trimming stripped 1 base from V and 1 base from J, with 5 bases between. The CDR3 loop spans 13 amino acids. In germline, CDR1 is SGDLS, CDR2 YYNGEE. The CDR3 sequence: CASSVNINYGYTI. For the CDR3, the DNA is TGTGCCAGCAGCGTAAATATTAACTATGGCTACACCATC.